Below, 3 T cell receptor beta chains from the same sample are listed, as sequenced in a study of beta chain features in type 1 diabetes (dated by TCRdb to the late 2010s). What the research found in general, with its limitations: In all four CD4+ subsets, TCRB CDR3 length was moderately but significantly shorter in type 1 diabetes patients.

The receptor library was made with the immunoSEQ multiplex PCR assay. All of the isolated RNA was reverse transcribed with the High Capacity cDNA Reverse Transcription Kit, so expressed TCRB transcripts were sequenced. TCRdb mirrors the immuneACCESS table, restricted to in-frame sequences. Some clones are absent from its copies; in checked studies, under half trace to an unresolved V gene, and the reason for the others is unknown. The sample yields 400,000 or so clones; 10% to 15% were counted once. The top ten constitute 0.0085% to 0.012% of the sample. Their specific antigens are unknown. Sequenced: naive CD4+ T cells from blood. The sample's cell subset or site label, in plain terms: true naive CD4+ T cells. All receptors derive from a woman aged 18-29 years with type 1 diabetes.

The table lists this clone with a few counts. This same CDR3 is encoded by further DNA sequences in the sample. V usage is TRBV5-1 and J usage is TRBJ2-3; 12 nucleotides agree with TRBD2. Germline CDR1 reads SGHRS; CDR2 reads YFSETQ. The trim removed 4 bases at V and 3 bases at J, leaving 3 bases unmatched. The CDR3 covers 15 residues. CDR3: CASSLGLAGTDTQYF. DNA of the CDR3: TGCGCCAGCAGCCTAGGACTAGCGGGGACAGATACGCAGTATTTT.

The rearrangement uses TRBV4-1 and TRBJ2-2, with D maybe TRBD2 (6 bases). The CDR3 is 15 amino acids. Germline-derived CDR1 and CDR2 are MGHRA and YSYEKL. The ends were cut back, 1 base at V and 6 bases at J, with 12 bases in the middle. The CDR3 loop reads CASSQGVRGSGELFF. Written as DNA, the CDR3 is TGCGCCAGCAGCCAAGGGGTACGGGGGTCCGGGGAGCTGTTTTTT.

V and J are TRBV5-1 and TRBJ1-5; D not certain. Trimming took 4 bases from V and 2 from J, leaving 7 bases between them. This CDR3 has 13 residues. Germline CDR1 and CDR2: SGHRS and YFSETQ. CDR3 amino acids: CASSPQGNQPQHF. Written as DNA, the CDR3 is TGCGCCAGCAGCCCGCAGGGCAATCAGCCCCAGCATTTT.